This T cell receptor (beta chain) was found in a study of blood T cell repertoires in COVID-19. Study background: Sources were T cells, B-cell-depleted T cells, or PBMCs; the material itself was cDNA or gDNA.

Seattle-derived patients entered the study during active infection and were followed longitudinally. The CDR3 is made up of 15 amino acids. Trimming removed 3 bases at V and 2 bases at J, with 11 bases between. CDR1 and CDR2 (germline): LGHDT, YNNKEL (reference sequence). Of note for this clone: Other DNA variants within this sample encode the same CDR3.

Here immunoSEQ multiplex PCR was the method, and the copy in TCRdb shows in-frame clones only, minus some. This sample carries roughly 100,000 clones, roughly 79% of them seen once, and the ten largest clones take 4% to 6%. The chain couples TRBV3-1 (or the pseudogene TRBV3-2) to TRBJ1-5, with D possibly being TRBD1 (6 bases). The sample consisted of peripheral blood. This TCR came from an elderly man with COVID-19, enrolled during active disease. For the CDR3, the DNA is TGTGCCAGCAGCCAGGACAGTGGAGGCAATCAGCCCCAGCATTTT. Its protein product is CASSQDSGGNQPQHF.